The T cell receptor (gamma chain) described here comes from a study of gamma delta lymphoproliferative disorders and STAT genes. For the study at large: At least 50 ng of genomic DNA went into each LymphoTrack Dx TCRG Assay library. For the delta chain, EuroClonality-NGS standard procedure was applied.

TCRdb re-called the multiplex PCR reads using CATT. The sample gives just over 1,000 gamma-chain clones, under 30% of which show up once; 27% is in the top ten. This CDR3 is built from 17 residues. V lost 4 bases to trimming and J lost 5 bases; unmatched junction nucleotides: 16. The germline V gene encodes CDR1 VENAVY and CDR2 YDSYNSRV. The receptor sequences were amplified from genomic DNA of peripheral blood mononuclear cells. The specimen sequenced was blood. This receptor was obtained from a human donor in good health. This rearrangement joins TRGV8 to TRGJP2. No J segment appears in TCRdb, so it was assigned here by matching the sequence to germline. The CDR3 coding sequence is TGTGCCACCTGGGACAGGGGACAGTGTTCGAGTGATTGGATCAAGACGTTT. Residues: CATWDRGQCSSDWIKTF.